The next 5 T cell receptor beta chains were all read from a single sample in a study of T cell responses to AZD1222 COVID-19 vaccine. Assay used: immunoSEQ multiplex PCR; TCRdb lists only in-frame clones, some missing. The data show about 97,000 clones, about 89% seen once. The sequences come from peripheral blood, collected on day 0 of AZD1222 vaccination. The origin of the receptors is an adult in good health.

This clone was observed once. The chain employs TRBV6-2 or TRBV6-3 and TRBJ1-2, with D perhaps matching TRBD1 (6 bases). Per germline, CDR1 MNHEY and CDR2 SVGEGT. Trimming took off 2 bases at V and 2 bases at J, with 12 bases between the two ends. The CDR3 is 15 amino acids. In DNA, the CDR3 is TGTGCCAGCAGTTACCCCCCCGACAGGAACTATGGCTACACCTTC. Translated, it gives CASSYPPDRNYGYTF.

The chain is built from TRBV18 and TRBJ2-6, with D perhaps assigned TRBD1 or TRBD2 (6 bases each). V lost 3 bases to trimming and J lost 1 base, with 19 bases between them. From germline, CDR1 is KGHSH and CDR2 LQKENI. This CDR3 is built from 19 residues. The CDR3 DNA reads as TGTGCCAGCTCACCTCGGCCCGGGGGCGGGGTATCTGGGGCCAACGTCCTGACTTTC. Translated, it gives CASSPRPGGGVSGANVLTF.

The chain uses TRBV7-8 and TRBJ1-1; the D is unclear. This CDR3 has 14 amino acids. V was trimmed by 2 bases and J by 0 bases, leaving 7 bases between them. Germline CDR1 is SGHVS and CDR2 is FQNEAQ. The CDR3 DNA is TGTGCCAGCAGCTTAAACACCCTGAACACTGAAGCTTTCTTT. It specifies CASSLNTLNTEAFF. The variable domain in full, with the rest retrieved from reference TRBV7-8 and TRBJ1-1, is GAGVSQSPRYKVAKRGQDVALRCDPISGHVSLFWYQQALGQGPEFLTYFQNEAQLDKSGLPSDRFFAERPEGSVSTLKIQRTQQEDSAVYLCASSLNTLNTEAFFGQGTRLTVV.

The chain uses TRBV15 and TRBJ1-2; 7 bases map to TRBD1. CDR3 length equals 15 residues. CDR1 is LNHNV and CDR2 is YYDKDF in the germline V gene (reference sequence). Losses at the gene ends were 0 bases for V and 4 bases for J; bases not matched to a gene: 5. CDR3 coding DNA: TGTGCCACCAGCAGAGACAGGGCAGGGGGCTATGGCTACACCTTC. This gives the protein CATSRDRAGGYGYTF.

The chain is built from TRBV9 and TRBJ2-2; D remains ambiguous. Germline V gene lookup returns CDR1 SGDLS and CDR2 YYNGEE. The CDR3 loop spans 13 amino acids. V lost 0 bases and J 6 bases, leaving 6 bases between the germline ends. In DNA form, the CDR3 reads TGTGCCAGCAGCGTAGTTGGTCCCGGGGAGCTGTTTTTT. As protein: CASSVVGPGELFF.